Below, 8 T cell receptor beta chains from the same sample are listed, as sequenced in a study of T cell responses to AZD1222 COVID-19 vaccine. Assay: immunoSEQ multiplex PCR; the TCRdb copy retains only in-frame clones and omits some. This table has 90,000 to 120,000 clones, around 92% appearing once. Sequencing was performed on peripheral blood, taken 28 days after the second AZD1222 dose. These receptor sequences come from an adult who received the AZD1222 COVID-19 vaccine.

The chain links TRBV7-9 to TRBJ1-1; maybe TRBD1 (5 bases). The CDR3 runs 15 residues. V lost 3 bases to trimming and J lost 1 base, with 12 bases between them. Germline CDR1 is SEHNR and CDR2 is FQNEAQ (reference sequence). CDR3 residues: CASSLEGQANTEAFF. In DNA form, the CDR3 reads TGTGCCAGCAGCTTGGAGGGGCAGGCGAACACTGAAGCTTTCTTT. Together with reference TRBV7-9 and TRBJ1-1, the CDR3 gives the full variable domain: DTGVSQNPRHKITKRGQNVTFRCDPISEHNRLYWYRQTLGQGPEFLTYFQNEAQLEKSRLLSDRFSAERPKGSFSTLEIQRTEQGDSAMYLCASSLEGQANTEAFFGQGTRLTVV.

The chain uses TRBV20-1 and TRBJ2-1; D gene ambiguous. This CDR3 region has 11 residues. CDR1 and CDR2 (germline): DFQATT, SNEGSKA (reference sequence). The CDR3, as DNA: TGCAGCGCACCAAGTTACAATGAGCAGTTCTTC. Translating gives CSAPSYNEQFF.

This chain links TRBV9 with TRBJ2-1; D gene ambiguous. V lost 2 bases and J lost 2, with 14 bases in between. The CDR3 is 16 residues long. Germline V gene sequence: CDR1 SGDLS, CDR2 YYNGEE. CDR3 DNA sequence: TGTGCCAGCAGCGTTACCTCCGGACCAACCTACAATGAGCAGTTCTTC. This encodes CASSVTSGPTYNEQFF. Variable domain in full (rest from reference TRBV9 and TRBJ2-1): DSGVTQTPKHLITATGQRVTLRCSPRSGDLSVYWYQQSLDQGLQFLIQYYNGEERAKGNILERFSAQQFPDLHSELNLSSLELGDSALYFCASSVTSGPTYNEQFFGPGTRLTVL.

The chain couples TRBV4-2 to TRBJ1-1; D remains ambiguous. This CDR3 has 12 amino acids. Trimming cost V 2 bases and J 8 bases, with 9 bases left between them. CDR1 LGHNA and CDR2 YNFKEQ come from the germline V gene. CDR3 sequence: CASSQLKGEAFF. The CDR3 DNA is TGTGCCAGCAGCCAATTAAAAGGAGAAGCTTTCTTT.

This clone has just a few counts. The genes are TRBV19 and TRBJ1-2, with D tentatively TRBD1 (6 bases). Germline V gives CDR1 LNHDA, CDR2 SQIVND (reference sequence). The CDR3 contains 13 residues. The V gene lost 5 bases and the J gene lost 3 bases, with 10 bases spanning the gap. CDR3 sequence: CASSSDSYYGYTF. In nucleotides, the CDR3 is TGTGCCAGTAGTTCGGACAGCTACTATGGCTACACCTTC.

The chain combines TRBV3-1 (or the pseudogene TRBV3-2) with TRBJ1-4; the match to TRBD1 covers 7 bases. V lost 0 bases and J lost 8; bases outside the gene matches: 12. CDR1 is LGHDT, CDR2 YNNKEL, per germline (reference sequence). The CDR3 covers 17 residues. DNA of the CDR3: TGTGCCAGCAGCCAAGATACCGTGACAGGGTACAGGGAAAAACTGTTTTTT. This codes for CASSQDTVTGYREKLFF.

V and J are TRBV5-1 and TRBJ2-3, with TRBD2 matching 12 bases. The CDR3 consists of 15 residues. CDR1 and CDR2 (germline): SGHRS, YFSETQ. Trimming removed 6 bases from V and 0 bases from J; junction bases left unmatched: 2. In DNA form, the CDR3 reads TGCGCCAGCAAGACTAGCGGGGGAAGCACAGATACGCAGTATTTT. It is translated as CASKTSGGSTDTQYF.

This rearrangement joins TRBV7-7 to TRBJ2-7; 9 bases fit TRBD2. Germline lookup yields CDR1 SSHAT and CDR2 FNYEAQ (reference sequence). V lost 4 bases and J lost 5; bases outside the gene matches: 12. The CDR3 spans 16 residues. This CDR3 is CASSSDAGGRTHEQYF. Here the CDR3 DNA reads TGTGCCAGCAGCTCGGATGCGGGAGGGAGAACCCACGAGCAGTACTTC.